These 9 T cell receptor beta chains share one sample of origin, sequenced in a study of identical twins. TCRdb called the 5' RACE reads again in MiXCR, with one record for every CDR3 protein. The data hold just under 650,000 distinct CDR3 sequences, with around 7.4% observed a single time. In addition, the sample was reused for a study of yellow fever vaccine responses in identical twins.

Sequencing was performed on PBMCs. Receptors were obtained from a woman aged 18 to 35 in good health.

This clonotype was counted a few times. V and J are TRBV4-1 and TRBJ2-1, with 8 positions matching TRBD2. The CDR3 is 17 residues long. Germline V gene sequence: CDR1 MGHRA, CDR2 YSYEKL. V trimming: 1 base; J trimming: 3 bases; junction bases outside the gene matches: 8. DNA of the CDR3: TGCGCCAGCAGCCAAGGGCCCAAGCGGGAGAACTACAATGAGCAGTTCTTC. Translating it yields CASSQGPKRENYNEQFF.

There are many counts of this clonotype. The genes are TRBV5-1 and TRBJ1-2, with 10 nucleotides matching TRBD1. CDR1 is SGHRS, CDR2 YFSETQ, per germline. CDR3 length equals 15 residues. The ends lost 4 bases at V and 0 bases at J; junction bases unmatched: 3. CDR3 amino acids: CASSETGGTNYGYTF. CDR3 nucleotide sequence: TGCGCCAGCAGCGAGACAGGGGGCACTAACTATGGCTACACCTTC.

The chain joins TRBV4-1 to TRBJ2-7; 11 bases are a match to TRBD2. CDR3 length equals 16 residues. Germline V gene lookup returns CDR1 MGHRA and CDR2 YSYEKL. V dropped 5 bases and J dropped 1; count of bases not matched to a gene: 7. The DNA of the CDR3 is TGCGCCAGCAGCGCCCCCACTAGCGGGAGATCCTACGAGCAGTACTTC. This encodes CASSAPTSGRSYEQYF.

This clonotype was detected only a few times. This CDR3 is CAISESVSREQYF. Here the CDR3 DNA reads TGTGCCATCAGTGAGTCGGTTTCGCGAGAGCAGTACTTC. The rearrangement uses TRBV10-3 and TRBJ2-7; no firm D call. In germline, CDR1 is ENHRY, CDR2 SYGVKD. Trimming stripped 0 bases from V and 7 bases from J, with 10 bases between. The CDR3 spans 13 residues.

Only a few counts were recorded for this clonotype. The J gene is TRBJ2-4, the V gene TRBV5-1; 9 nucleotides align to TRBD2. V lost 0 bases to trimming and J lost 3 bases; unmatched junction nucleotides: 1. Germline V lookup: CDR1 SGHRS, CDR2 YFSETQ. The CDR3 is made up of 15 amino acids. CDR3 nucleotide sequence: TGCGCCAGCAGCTTGGGGACTAGCGACAAAAACATTCAGTACTTC. It is translated as CASSLGTSDKNIQYF.

There are a few counts of this clonotype. V is TRBV28 and J is TRBJ2-4, with TRBD1 as a possible D gene (5 bases). V gave up 7 bases and J gave up 5 bases, with 12 bases separating them. CDR1 and CDR2 from the germline V gene are MDHEN and SYDVKM. CDR3 length: 13 amino acids. CDR3 loop: CASNQGHQNIQYF. CDR3 DNA sequence: TGTGCCAGCAATCAAGGACACCAAAACATTCAGTACTTC. Looking up the rest from reference TRBV28 and TRBJ2-4 gives the full variable domain: DVKVTQSSRYLVKRTGEKVFLECVQDMDHENMFWYRQDPGLGLRLIYFSYDVKMKEKGDIPEGYSVSREKKERFSLILESASTNQTSMYLCASNQGHQNIQYFGAGTRLSVL.

This clonotype was found many times. This chain connects TRBV5-1 to TRBJ1-2; 9 positions agree with TRBD1. The germline CDR1 and CDR2 sequences are SGHRS and YFSETQ. The ends lost 5 bases at V and 4 bases at J; junction bases unmatched: 9. The CDR3 runs to 15 residues. CDR3 sequence reads: CASRRQGESFYGYTF. In nucleotides, the CDR3 is TGCGCCAGCAGGAGACAGGGGGAGAGCTTCTATGGCTACACCTTC.

This clonotype was seen repeatedly, ten times or more. The chain uses TRBV12-3 or TRBV12-4 and TRBJ2-7; 9 positions agree with TRBD2. The trim removed 3 bases at V and 5 bases at J, leaving 8 bases unmatched. CDR3 size: 15 residues. In DNA, the CDR3 is TGTGCCAGCAGTTTGGGCGGGAGGGCCTTAAACGAGCAGTACTTC. Translated, it gives CASSLGGRALNEQYF.

At least ten counts were recorded for this clonotype. The V gene is TRBV2, the J gene TRBJ2-7; 7 bases map to TRBD1. Trimming took 6 bases from V and 4 from J; bases not matched to a gene: 6. This CDR3 is built from 13 residues. In germline, CDR1 is SNHLY, CDR2 FYNNEI. The CDR3 loop reads CASRGTEGYEQYF. In nucleotides, the CDR3 is TGTGCCAGCAGAGGGACAGAAGGATACGAGCAGTACTTC.